A single sample is the source of the 10 T cell receptor beta chains below, sequenced in a study of post-analysis software for immune sequencing data. These receptors have no identified antigens. Findings of the study overall: Included in a set of roughly five TRBV segments more frequent in patients than controls were TRBV5-6, TRBV5-1 and TRBV20-1.

Prepared libraries of TCR beta cDNA carried unique molecular identifiers. TCRdb redid the calling of the PCR reads with MiXCR, one entry per CDR3 protein. The repertoire holds 750,000 to 950,000 distinct CDR3 sequences, with about 50% as singletons. The sample taken for sequencing was blood. The receptors originated from a girl aged 5 to 17 with multiple sclerosis.

This clonotype was recorded once. The gene calls are TRBV20-1 and TRBJ2-5; D is uncertain. The closer fit of TRBJ2-7 to the DNA end suggests the J call may be wrong. Germline lookup yields CDR1 DFQATT and CDR2 SNEGSKA (reference sequence). The CDR3 runs to 13 residues. The CDR3 DNA reads as TGCAGTGCTAGAGATTGGGCCACCTACGAGCAGTACTTC. Translated: CSARDWATYEQYF.

The V gene is TRBV2, the J gene TRBJ2-3; D not certain. The germline gives CDR1 SNHLY, CDR2 FYNNEI. V dropped 2 bases and J dropped 2 bases, with 11 bases sitting between them. The CDR3 has 15 residues. The CDR3 sequence is CASSESGPYTDTQYF. The CDR3 DNA follows: TGTGCCAGCAGTGAATCTGGGCCTTACACAGATACGCAGTATTTT. Supplemented by reference TRBV2 and TRBJ2-3, the full variable domain reads EPEVTQTPSHQVTQMGQEVILRCVPISNHLYFYWYRQILGQKVEFLVSFYNNEISEKSEIFDDQFSVERPDGSNFTLKIRSTKLEDSAMYFCASSESGPYTDTQYFGPGTRLTVL.

The rearrangement uses TRBV9 and TRBJ2-7; D is possibly TRBD2 (6 bases). This CDR3 region has 15 residues. Trimming removed 0 bases from V and 2 bases from J, with 12 bases in between. Germline V gene data show CDR1 as SGDLS and CDR2 as YYNGEE. CDR3 protein: CASSVGPGVPYEQYF. The CDR3 DNA reads as TGTGCCAGCAGCGTAGGGCCGGGGGTTCCCTACGAGCAGTACTTC.

Only a few counts were recorded for this clonotype. The genes are TRBV10-3 and TRBJ2-1; 11 nucleotides agree with TRBD2. Germline assignment: CDR1 ENHRY and CDR2 SYGVKD. V shed 6 bases, J shed 9 bases, and the junction held 7 bases outside the gene matches. This CDR3 region has 14 residues. The DNA for the CDR3 is TGTGCCATCAGCCCGACTAGCGGGGTTGGTGAGCAGTTCTTC. Translated, it gives CAISPTSGVGEQFF.

V usage is TRBV7-2 and J usage is TRBJ2-5; 8 positions agree with TRBD2. CDR3 length: 18 amino acids. Germline CDR1 SGHTA, CDR2 FQGNSA. V was clipped by 3 bases and J by 2 bases; unmatched bases: 14. In nucleotides, the CDR3 is TGTGCCAGCAGCTTTCTACAGCGGGTACTAGCGGTACAAGAGACCCAGTACTTC. It is translated as CASSFLQRVLAVQETQYF.

The V and J genes are TRBV6-2 or TRBV6-3 and TRBJ2-1; 12 bases line up with TRBD1. TRBJ2-7 explains the end of the DNA better; the J call may be wrong. CDR1 and CDR2 from the germline V gene are MNHEY and SVGEGT. There are 16 residues in the CDR3. CDR3: CASRLTGTGGYYEQYF. The CDR3 coding sequence is TGTGCCAGCAGACTCACCGGGACAGGGGGCTATTACGAGCAGTACTTC.

Only a few counts were recorded for this clonotype. The genes are TRBV12-3 or TRBV12-4 and TRBJ1-2; D unresolved. Trimming left V 0 bases short and J 3 bases short, with 5 bases between. The CDR3 is 13 residues long. The CDR3 is CASSLAGHYGYTF. The CDR3 nucleotides are TGTGCCAGCAGTTTAGCCGGTCACTATGGCTACACCTTC.

V and J are TRBV14 and TRBJ2-7; 12 bases are shared with TRBD2. The V and J ends lost 2 bases and 3 bases, in that order; junction bases with no gene match: 5. The CDR3 has 16 residues. In germline, CDR1 is SGHDN, CDR2 FVKESK. The CDR3 DNA reads TGTGCCAGCAGCCAAACTGGACTAGCGGGATTCTACGAGCAGTACTTC. It codes for CASSQTGLAGFYEQYF.

This clonotype has only a few counts. The chain employs TRBV20-1 and TRBJ2-1; 10 bases align to TRBD2. With V trimmed by 6 bases and J by 9 bases, 11 bases remained unmatched. CDR1 is DFQATT and CDR2 is SNEGSKA in the germline V gene (reference sequence). This CDR3 has 14 residues. The CDR3 here is CSAQILAGVGEQFF. DNA for the CDR3: TGCAGTGCGCAAATTCTAGCGGGAGTAGGTGAGCAGTTCTTC.

The chain carries TRBV12-5 and TRBJ2-5; 14 nucleotides align to TRBD2. Germline lookup yields CDR1 LGHNT and CDR2 FRNRAP. The CDR3 extends over 16 amino acids. V was pared by 5 bases and J by 5 bases, with 7 bases of the junction left unmatched. The CDR3 nucleotides are TGTGCTAGTGGTCCGACTAGCGGGAGGGCCGGGGAGACCCAGTACTTC. Its translation is CASGPTSGRAGETQYF.